A selection of T cell receptor beta chains follows, all from one sample in a study of blood T cell repertoires in COVID-19. Profiling relied on immunoSEQ multiplex PCR, and the TCRdb table lists in-frame clones only, not all of them. The data hold 390,000 or so clones, with about 83% observed a single time. Sequencing used PBMCs or T cells enriched from blood (not recorded which). Receptor source: a woman aged 45-60 years who had recovered from COVID-19. CDR3s include the opening cysteine and the closing phenylalanine or tryptophan. D genes are given only for firm matches. Rows may omit the clone size; those that give it use once, few, many or a size class.

d_call clone_size j_call v_call cdr3_nt cdr3_aa
- few TRBJ1-5 TRBV19 TGTGCCAGTAGTGACCCTTACAGTATCAATCAGCCCCAGCATTTT CASSDPYSINQPQHF
TRBD1 - TRBJ1-1 TRBV5-1 TGCGCCAGCAGCCGACCGACAGGGGTGAACACTGAAGCTTTCTTT CASSRPTGVNTEAFF
- - TRBJ1-4 TRBV7-8 TGTGCCAGCAGCTTAGCAGGGGCCCAGTCGGCTAATGAAAAACTGTTTTTT CASSLAGAQSANEKLFF
TRBD1 - TRBJ2-1 TRBV4-1 TGCGCCAGCAGCCGAGGGACAGGTAACAATGAGCAGTTCTTC CASSRGTGNNEQFF
TRBD1 - TRBJ1-1 TRBV5-1 TGCGCCAGCAGCCGATTAACAGGGGGCCTCACTGAAGCTTTCTTT CASSRLTGGLTEAFF
- once TRBJ2-3 TRBV9 TGTGCCAGCAGCGCCTCCGGGACACCTAGCACAGATACGCAGTATTTT CASSASGTPSTDTQYF
- - TRBJ2-5 TRBV13 TGTGCCAGCAGCTTAGAGGGGGACCAAGAGACCCAGTACTTC CASSLEGDQETQYF
TRBD2 - TRBJ2-1 TRBV24-1 TGTGCCACCAGTAGCGGGGCTTACAATGAGCAGTTCTTC CATSSGAYNEQFF
- - TRBJ2-7 TRBV18 TGTGCCAGCTCACCACCGCAGGGTACTGGCTACGAGCAGTACTTC CASSPPQGTGYEQYF
- - TRBJ1-2 TRBV6-2/TRBV6-3 TGTGCCAGCAGTTTCAGACAGGTTCGGGGCTACACCTTC CASSFRQVRGYTF
TRBD1 - TRBJ1-2 TRBV19 TGTGCCAGTACCCCCCTGGGACAGGGGCAAATCAGGGGCTACACCTTC CASTPLGQGQIRGYTF
- few TRBJ1-1 TRBV7-9 TGTGCCAGCAGCCTTTCCCTTTCTGTCCCTGAAGCTTTCTTT CASSLSLSVPEAFF
- - TRBJ1-4 TRBV11-3 TGTGCCAGCAGCTTTACAGGCTCTAATGAAAAACTGTTTTTT CASSFTGSNEKLFF
TRBD1 - TRBJ1-6 TRBV30 TGTGCCTGGAGTTTGGGGTACCGGGACAGGGGGCTCGACTATAATTCACCCCTCCACTTT CAWSLGYRDRGLDYNSPLHF
- few TRBJ2-7 TRBV4-2 TGTGCCAGCAGCCAAGCCGGGACAAGCAAGTCCGAGCAGTACTTC CASSQAGTSKSEQYF
TRBD1 - TRBJ1-2 TRBV2 TGTGCCAGCCTCCGGGACAGGGCCGTTGGCTACACCTTC CASLRDRAVGYTF
TRBD1 - TRBJ1-4 TRBV25-1 TGTGCCAGCAGTCATCCGGGACAGCTTAATGAAAAACTGTTTTTT CASSHPGQLNEKLFF
- - TRBJ1-6 TRBV4-2 TGTGCCAGCAGCCAAGATAGGAGGGTAAACAATTCACCCCTCCACTTT CASSQDRRVNNSPLHF
- - TRBJ1-6 TRBV7-2 TGTGCCAGCAGTTCGGGGGGGGTAACCTATAATTCACCCCTCCACTTT CASSSGGVTYNSPLHF
TRBD2 - TRBJ2-1 TRBV28 TGTGCCAGCAGTTTAATAGGCGGGACTAGCGGGGGAGCGAGCTCCTACAATGAGCAGTTCTTC CASSLIGGTSGGASSYNEQFF
- - TRBJ1-1 TRBV19 TGTGCCAGTAGTATTCCACCTACAGGTTCCACTGAAGCTTTCTTT CASSIPPTGSTEAFF
TRBD1 - TRBJ2-7 TRBV27 TGTGCCAGCAGTTATAGTCAGGACAGGGTCTACGAGCAGTACTTC CASSYSQDRVYEQYF
- - TRBJ1-1 TRBV19 TGTGCCAGTAAACAGCAAATGAACACTGAAGCTTTCTTT CASKQQMNTEAFF
TRBD1 - TRBJ1-1 TRBV20-1 TGCAGTGCTAGTGGACAGGGGGCGTCGAACACTGAAGCTTTCTTT CSASGQGASNTEAFF
TRBD2 few TRBJ2-7 TRBV7-2 TGTGCCAGCAGCTTAGCGCCGGGACTAGCGGGGGGTCGGCCTTACGAGCAGTACTTC CASSLAPGLAGGRPYEQYF
- - TRBJ1-4 TRBV2 TGTGCCAGCAAAGTCAGGGGAGTAGGGGAAAAACTGTTTTTT CASKVRGVGEKLFF
- - TRBJ1-1 TRBV6-5 TGTGCCAGCAGTTACTCGGAGGGGTTGGGCACTGAAGCTTTCTTT CASSYSEGLGTEAFF